The entry that follows covers one T cell receptor beta chain sequence. Its target antigen remains unknown. The input lacks base qualities; no much larger clone sits a single base away. V loses 1 base at its end and J loses 7 bases; junction bases beyond the gene matches: 6. The CDR3 contains 15 residues, cysteine and phenylalanine counted. Only CDR3 DNA is held: 45 bases, read in frame from base 1. CDR1 and CDR2 are read off the germline V gene (reference sequence) as SEHNR and FQNEAQ. Genomic DNA was the input for TRB sequencing, which was run either with the immunoSEQ assay at survey resolution or with the hsTCRB kit. From the authors' description of their analysis: Initial read processing used immunoSEQ software, and repertoire analyses used the LymphoSeq R package. Clonality was calculated as 1 minus normalized Shannon entropy, and the Gini coefficient was also calculated for each TRB dataset. To infer phenotypes in unsorted samples, TRB sequences from sorted subsets of the recipient or donor were mapped onto unsorted samples from the same recipient. TCRdb holds this immuneACCESS table with in-frame rearrangements only. Some clones are missing; in checked studies, unresolved V genes explain under half, and the rest has no known cause. D and trimming were read from the DNA, whereas the V and J calls and clone size are those reported in that table. Present in this sample are around 22,000 clones, 80% to 90% of which were seen just once. The top ten constitute roughly 12% of the sample.

This record belongs to a study of T cells after posttransplantation cyclophosphamide (dated by TCRdb to about 2016). Concerning the study at large: T cell repertoire reconstitution was tracked by TRB sequencing after myeloablative bone marrow transplantation in which posttransplantation cyclophosphamide was used as GVHD prophylaxis. Blood from all 30 or so PTCy patients with 1-year posttransplant specimens was subjected to TRB sequencing. Public TRB sequences were checked against a database of over 3,000 sequences associated with responses to pathogens, tumor antigens, self-antigens and alloantigens. Up to roughly 3 additional blood samples from 2 to 5.2 years after transplant were also TRB-sequenced in 3 patients, as was pretransplant blood from several patients. Because TRA and TRB clonality correlated tightly in 10 or so samples, later TCR analyses were limited to TRB. Antigen receptor sequencing covered samples from about 40 PTCy-treated patients and 15 to 20 of their related bone marrow donors. Results and caveats for the whole study, not just this receptor: The TRB repertoires of T cells infiltrating skin or GI tract showed only limited overlap with the TRB repertoires of T cells in blood. Across 45 or so patients, TRB clonality was highly associated with recipient CMV seropositivity and CMV reactivation, and PTCy diversity was similar to diversity in CNI/methotrexate controls. Donor-recipient similarity was low at 1-2 months but rose over the first year, and later blood repertoires were often dominated by donor CD8+ memory clones.

The sample's treatment or condition label, in plain terms: high-dose cyclophosphamide on days +3 and +4 as single-agent GVHD prophylaxis. Patients in the PTCy group got busulfan and fludarabine conditioning, a marrow graft from a related or unrelated donor, and cyclophosphamide on days +3 and +4. The PTCy-treated patients were enrolled in a prospective multi-institutional clinical trial. Peripheral blood and bone marrow mononuclear cells were isolated by Ficoll-Hypaque density centrifugation and cryopreserved. The TCR originated in a female patient aged 30-39 years who received an allogeneic stem cell transplant from an unrelated donor, was CMV-positive, and had no GVHD. A transplant means some T cells may be of graft donor rather than patient origin. This specimen consisted of PBMCs, obtained after allogeneic stem cell transplant with posttransplant cyclophosphamide. The chain is made from TRBV7-9 and TRBJ2-2; TRBD1 fits 7 bases in the junction. In nucleotide form, the sequence is TGTGCCAGCAGCTTAGAAGGGGGCGAGCACGGGGAGCTGTTTTTT. The translation is CASSLEGGEHGELFF.